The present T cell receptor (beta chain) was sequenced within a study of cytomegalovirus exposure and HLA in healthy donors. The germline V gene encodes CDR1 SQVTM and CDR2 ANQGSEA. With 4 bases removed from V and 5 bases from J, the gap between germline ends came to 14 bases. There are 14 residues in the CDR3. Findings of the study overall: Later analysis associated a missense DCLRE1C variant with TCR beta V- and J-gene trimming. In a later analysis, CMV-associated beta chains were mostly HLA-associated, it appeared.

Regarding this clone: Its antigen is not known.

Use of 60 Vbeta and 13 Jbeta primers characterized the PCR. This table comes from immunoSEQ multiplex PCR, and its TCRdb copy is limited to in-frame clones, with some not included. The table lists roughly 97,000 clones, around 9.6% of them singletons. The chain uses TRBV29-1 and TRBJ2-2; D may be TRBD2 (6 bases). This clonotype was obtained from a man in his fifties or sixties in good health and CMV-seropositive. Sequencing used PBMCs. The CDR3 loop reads CSVVGGVGTGELFF. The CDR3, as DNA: TGCAGCGTTGTGGGCGGGGTGGGAACCGGGGAGCTGTTTTTT.